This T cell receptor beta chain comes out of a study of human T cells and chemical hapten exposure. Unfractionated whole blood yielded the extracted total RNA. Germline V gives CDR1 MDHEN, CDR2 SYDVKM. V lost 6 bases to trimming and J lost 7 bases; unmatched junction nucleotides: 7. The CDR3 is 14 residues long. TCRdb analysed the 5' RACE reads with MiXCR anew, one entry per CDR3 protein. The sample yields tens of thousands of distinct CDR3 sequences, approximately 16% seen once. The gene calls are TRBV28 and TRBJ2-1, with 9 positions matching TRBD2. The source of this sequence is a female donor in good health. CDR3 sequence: CASRGTSLGNEQFF. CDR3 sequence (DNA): TGTGCCAGCAGGGGGACTAGCCTCGGGAATGAGCAGTTCTTC.